This TCR beta chain was observed in a study of cytomegalovirus exposure and HLA in healthy donors. The study's findings and limits: In a later analysis, most CMV-associated TCR beta chains appeared HLA-restricted. In a later analysis, at a false discovery rate of 0.05, 15,000 to 20,000 TCR beta sequences matched HLA alleles.

The primer mix had 60 Vbeta and 13 Jbeta primers. Assay used: immunoSEQ multiplex PCR; TCRdb lists only in-frame clones, some missing. Of about 210,000 clones listed, about 85% are singletons. V shed 3 bases and J 6 bases; nucleotides not matched to a gene: 3. The CDR3 loop spans 15 amino acids. From germline, CDR1 is SGHRS and CDR2 YFSETQ. As regards this clone: The antigen is not known.

The rearrangement joins TRBV5-1 to TRBJ2-1, with 13 nucleotides matching TRBD2. The source material was PBMCs. The receptor was derived from a girl aged 2 to 10 in good health and CMV-seronegative. CDR3 nucleotide sequence: TGCGCCAGCAGCTGGACTAGCGGGAGCCCCAATGAGCAGTTCTTC. Its protein is CASSWTSGSPNEQFF. Full variable domain (outside the CDR3, taken from reference TRBV5-1 and TRBJ2-1): KAGVTQTPRYLIKTRGQQVTLSCSPISGHRSVSWYQQTPGQGLQFLFEYFSETQRNKGNFPGRFSGRQFSNSRSEMNVSTLELGDSALYLCASSWTSGSPNEQFFGPGTRLTVL.